One and the same sample provided the 25 T cell receptor beta chains below, sequenced in a study of T-cell memory formation after mild COVID-19. TCRdb passed the 5' RACE reads through MiXCR, listing each CDR3 protein once. The sample records 65,000 to 100,000 distinct CDR3 sequences, about 13% being singletons. The specimen sequenced was PBMCs or a T cell subset sorted from them (not recorded which). The receptors derive from a man aged 18 to 29 who had mild COVID-19 (a few samples of this study predate the infection). Cell type and time point are not known.

This clonotype was seen more than once but under ten times. The chain carries TRBV4-1 and TRBJ2-3, with D hard to call. Trimming shortened V by 5 bases and J by 0 bases, and 12 bases separated the two germline ends. CDR1 is MGHRA, CDR2 YSYEKL, per germline. The CDR3 is made up of 15 amino acids. CDR3 sequence: CASSSSAASTDTQYF. CDR3 bases: TGCGCCAGCAGCTCATCCGCAGCTAGCACAGATACGCAGTATTTT.

The chain joins TRBV27 to TRBJ1-4, with D possibly TRBD1 on 5 matching bases. V shed 2 bases and J shed 5 bases, with 9 bases lying between them. The CDR3 contains 14 residues. Germline V gives CDR1 MNHEY, CDR2 SMNVEV (reference sequence). The CDR3 nucleotides read TGTGCCAGCAGTTTAATGGGGGAGAATGAAAAACTGTTTTTT. Amino acid sequence: CASSLMGENEKLFF. Looking up the rest from reference TRBV27 and TRBJ1-4 gives the full variable domain: EAQVTQNPRYLITVTGKKLTVTCSQNMNHEYMSWYRQDPGLGLRQIYYSMNVEVTDKGDVPEGYKVSRKEKRNFPLILESPSPNQTSLYFCASSLMGENEKLFFGSGTQLSVL.

The rearrangement joins TRBV10-2 to TRBJ1-3; D is unclear. V lost 10 bases and J lost 0, with 13 bases in between. CDR3 length equals 14 residues. Germline V lookup: CDR1 WSHSY, CDR2 SAAADI. CDR3 in DNA: TGCGCCACGCGCCCGCGGGCCTCTGGAAACACCATATATTTT. Its translation: CATRPRASGNTIYF.

This clonotype has just a few counts. This chain links TRBV12-3 or TRBV12-4 with TRBJ1-2; possibly TRBD1 for D (5 bases). Trimming pared 5 bases from V and 0 bases from J, leaving 7 bases between. The CDR3 runs 13 residues. CDR3 residues: CASSGGANYGYTF. CDR3 bases: TGTGCCAGCAGTGGGGGGGCTAACTATGGCTACACCTTC.

The chain employs TRBV2 and TRBJ2-5, with a weak D call TRBD1 (5 bases). Between the trimmed V and J ends, which lost 6 bases and 2 bases, there was a span of 13 bases. This CDR3 spans 14 amino acids. CDR1 is SNHLY and CDR2 is FYNNEI in the germline V gene. CDR3 nucleotide sequence: TGTGCCAGCAGGAAGACAGCAGAACAAGAGACCCAGTACTTC. Translating it yields CASRKTAEQETQYF.

This clonotype has more than one count but fewer than ten. The chain joins TRBV4-3 to TRBJ2-1, with unresolved D. V lost 4 bases and J lost 0, with 10 bases in between. CDR1 is LGHNA, CDR2 YSLEER, per germline. The CDR3 runs 15 residues. The CDR3 DNA sequence: TGCGCCAGCAGCCCTCAGGAAAGCTCCTACAATGAGCAGTTCTTC. Amino acids: CASSPQESSYNEQFF.

The rearrangement joins TRBV6-2 or TRBV6-3 to TRBJ2-2; 7 positions match TRBD2. The CDR3 runs 14 residues. V lost 5 bases, J lost 8 bases, and 8 bases stayed unmatched. Germline loops: CDR1 MNHEY, CDR2 SVGEGT. The CDR3: CASSLNGLVGELFF. The CDR3 nucleotides read TGTGCCAGCAGTCTCAACGGACTAGTTGGGGAGCTGTTTTTT.

This clonotype turned up a few times. V gene TRBV20-1 combines with J gene TRBJ2-1; D call uncertain. CDR1 DFQATT and CDR2 SNEGSKA come from the germline V gene (reference sequence). Trimming removed 3 bases at V and 8 bases at J, with 5 bases between. The CDR3 covers 10 residues. CDR3 residues: CSASDYEQFF. CDR3 DNA sequence: TGCAGTGCTAGCGATTATGAGCAGTTCTTC.

This chain joins TRBV4-3 and TRBJ2-1, with TRBD2 matching 7 bases. V dropped 5 bases and J dropped 8; count of bases not matched to a gene: 9. Germline CDR1 is LGHNA and CDR2 is YSLEER. The CDR3 is made up of 14 amino acids. CDR3 DNA sequence: TGCGCCAGCAGCGACGGTAGCGGGTGGGATGAGCAGTTCTTC. Translation: CASSDGSGWDEQFF.

The sample holds many counts of this clonotype. The chain is built from TRBV4-1 and TRBJ1-3; tentatively, D is TRBD1 (5 bases). Germline CDR1 reads MGHRA; CDR2 reads YSYEKL. Trimming pared 4 bases from V and 0 bases from J, leaving 7 bases between. This CDR3 comprises 14 residues. CDR3 protein: CASSLTDSGNTIYF. The CDR3 coding sequence is TGCGCCAGCAGCCTGACAGACTCTGGAAACACCATATATTTT.

This clonotype was counted many times. V is TRBV6-5 and J is TRBJ1-1; D is possibly TRBD1 (6 bases). V lost 0 bases and J lost 1, with 9 bases in between. There are 15 residues in the CDR3. In germline, CDR1 is MNHEY, CDR2 SVGAGI. The CDR3 DNA is TGTGCCAGCAGTTACTCCGGGACACAGAACACTGAAGCTTTCTTT. It is translated as CASSYSGTQNTEAFF.

For the CDR3, the DNA is TGTGCCAGCAGCCCGGGCCCCGAGGGCGGGGAGCTGTTTTTT. Translating gives CASSPGPEGGELFF. V usage is TRBV9 and J usage is TRBJ2-2; D possibly corresponds to TRBD2 (5 bases). The germline CDR1 and CDR2 sequences are SGDLS and YYNGEE. Trimming stripped 4 bases from V and 7 bases from J, with 14 bases between. The CDR3 has 14 amino acids.

The rearrangement uses TRBV15 and TRBJ1-4; D remains ambiguous. The CDR3 consists of 14 residues. The germline gives CDR1 LNHNV, CDR2 YYDKDF (reference sequence). The V end lost 5 bases, the J end lost 8 bases, and 15 bases lay between the germline ends. CDR3 region: CATSAPFTREKLFF. CDR3 DNA sequence: TGTGCCACCAGCGCACCTTTTACAAGGGAAAAACTGTTTTTT.

This clonotype was picked up a small number of times. V and J are TRBV6-6 and TRBJ1-2; D call uncertain. CDR1 is MNHNY and CDR2 is SVGAGI in the germline V gene (reference sequence). Trimming left V 2 bases short and J 5 bases short, with 12 bases between. The CDR3 length is 14 residues. The CDR3 DNA reads as TGTGCCAGCAGTTACGGCATTTTCACTTATGGCTACACCTTC. This gives the protein CASSYGIFTYGYTF.

This clonotype was counted at least ten times. The rearrangement links TRBV3-1 to TRBJ2-3; a weak D match, TRBD2 (6 bases). CDR3 size: 17 residues. Per germline, CDR1 LGHDT and CDR2 YNNKEL (reference sequence). Trimming cost V 0 bases and J 2 bases, with 15 bases left between them. The CDR3 reads CASSQDGTSRVTDTQYF. The CDR3 nucleotides are TGTGCCAGCAGCCAAGATGGAACTAGCAGGGTCACAGATACGCAGTATTTT.

This clonotype has only a few counts. The V gene is TRBV4-1, the J gene TRBJ2-5; no clear D gene. Trimming pared 0 bases from V and 2 bases from J, leaving 7 bases between. Per the germline V gene, CDR1 is MGHRA and CDR2 is YSYEKL. There are 14 residues in the CDR3. The CDR3 reads CASSQEALQETQYF. The CDR3 DNA sequence: TGCGCCAGCAGCCAAGAGGCGTTACAAGAGACCCAGTACTTC.

The V call is TRBV7-2, the J call TRBJ2-5; 11 bases match TRBD2. Germline values: CDR1 SGHTA, CDR2 FQGNSA. CDR3 size: 16 residues. After removal of 4 bases from V and 0 bases from J, the junction contained 4 bases not matched to a gene. CDR3 nucleotides: TGTGCCAGCAGCTACACTAGCGGGGGTTACCAAGAGACCCAGTACTTC. Protein: CASSYTSGGYQETQYF.

Ten or more counts support this clonotype. This chain uses TRBV7-6 with TRBJ2-7; 9 bases fit TRBD1. The CDR3 has 14 residues. V was pared by 4 bases and J by 5 bases, with 6 bases of the junction left unmatched. Per germline, CDR1 SGHVS and CDR2 FNYEAQ. The chain's CDR3 is CASSWDTGGNEQYF. CDR3 sequence (DNA): TGTGCCAGCAGCTGGGACACAGGGGGCAACGAGCAGTACTTC.

This clonotype was detected only a few times. The genes are TRBV7-9 and TRBJ2-2, with 14 bases identical to TRBD2. Germline CDR1 reads SEHNR; CDR2 reads FQNEAQ (reference sequence). CDR3 length: 16 residues. Trimming took 4 bases from V and 5 from J; bases not matched to a gene: 3. The CDR3: CASSSGLAGETGELFF. CDR3 sequence (DNA): TGTGCCAGCAGCTCGGGACTAGCGGGGGAGACCGGGGAGCTGTTTTTT.

This clonotype appeared a few times. The J gene is TRBJ2-1, the V gene TRBV5-1; 10 bases map to TRBD1. V lost 4 bases, J lost 5 bases, and 6 bases stayed unmatched. The CDR3 is 15 residues long. The germline V gene encodes CDR1 SGHRS and CDR2 YFSETQ. The CDR3 region has the DNA TGCGCCAGCAGCGATACCGGGACAGGGGACAATGAGCAGTTCTTC. Its protein product is CASSDTGTGDNEQFF. Full variable domain (remainder filled in from reference TRBV5-1 and TRBJ2-1): KAGVTQTPRYLIKTRGQQVTLSCSPISGHRSVSWYQQTPGQGLQFLFEYFSETQRNKGNFPGRFSGRQFSNSRSEMNVSTLELGDSALYLCASSDTGTGDNEQFFGPGTRLTVL.

This clonotype was seen a handful of times. The rearrangement links TRBV20-1 to TRBJ2-5; the match to TRBD2 covers 7 bases. CDR1 and CDR2 from the germline V gene are DFQATT and SNEGSKA (reference sequence). CDR3 length: 13 amino acids. V lost 6 bases, J lost 2 bases, and 6 bases stayed unmatched. The CDR3 region is CSARSGGQETQYF. The CDR3 DNA follows: TGCAGTGCCCGGTCGGGGGGACAAGAGACCCAGTACTTC.

This clonotype turned up a few times. The chain uses TRBV10-3 and TRBJ2-7, with D perhaps matching TRBD1 (5 bases). Germline V lookup: CDR1 ENHRY, CDR2 SYGVKD. This CDR3 comprises 12 residues. The V end was cut by 8 bases, the J end by 0 bases, with 8 bases between. The CDR3 bases are TGTGCCATCGGGGCGGCCTCCTACGAGCAGTACTTC. Translated: CAIGAASYEQYF.

This clonotype was counted a few times. This chain connects TRBV4-3 to TRBJ2-7, with no clear D. Germline CDR1 is LGHNA and CDR2 is YSLEER. V lost 0 bases and J 3 bases, leaving 9 bases between the germline ends. The CDR3 is 14 amino acids. The CDR3 here is CASSQENRYYEQYF. The CDR3 coding sequence is TGCGCCAGCAGCCAAGAGAACAGATACTACGAGCAGTACTTC.

This clonotype has a handful of counts. V gene TRBV6-1 combines with J gene TRBJ2-5, with 8 bases identical to TRBD1. V lost 2 bases to trimming and J lost 4 bases; unmatched junction nucleotides: 3. Germline CDR1 MNHNS, CDR2 SASEGT. The CDR3 covers 14 residues. CDR3: CASSEWTGIETQYF. The CDR3 DNA sequence: TGTGCCAGCAGTGAATGGACAGGGATAGAGACCCAGTACTTC.

The chain carries TRBV9 and TRBJ2-7; TRBD2 might be the D (6 bases). V lost 4 bases to trimming and J lost 0 bases, with 14 bases between them. The CDR3 is 15 amino acids. Germline V lookup: CDR1 SGDLS, CDR2 YYNGEE. CDR3 loop: CASSKKGLSSYEQYF. In DNA form, the CDR3 reads TGTGCCAGCAGCAAGAAGGGACTTTCCTCCTACGAGCAGTACTTC.